Each of the 18 T cell receptor beta chains below was sequenced from the same sample in a study of CD8+CD57+ T cells in acquired aplastic anemia. CDR3 and TCR beta VDJ profiling relied on a genomic DNA template. TCRdb reprocessed the reads via MiXCR and lists one record per CDR3 protein. The table shows more than 250,000 distinct CDR3 sequences, with around 60% occurring only once. The sample was sorted CD4+, CD8+, or CD8+CD57+ T cells (not recorded which) from PBMCs. These receptors all come from a human donor with severe aplastic anemia or a healthy control (not recorded which).

This clonotype was counted once. The DNA for the CDR3 is TGTGCCAGCAGCAAGGCCCCCTACGAGCAGTACTTC. Translating gives CASSKAPYEQYF. The gene calls are TRBV6-6 and TRBJ2-7, with D unclear. The CDR3 extends over 12 amino acids. Trimming cost V 6 bases and J 2 bases, with 8 bases left between them. Germline-derived CDR1 and CDR2 are MNHNY and SVGAGI (reference sequence).

This clonotype has only one observation. The chain joins TRBV20-1 to TRBJ2-7, with TRBD2 matching over 10 bases. Germline V gene sequence: CDR1 DFQATT, CDR2 SNEGSKA (reference sequence). This CDR3 spans 16 amino acids. The ends lost 3 bases at V and 4 bases at J; junction bases unmatched: 12. CDR3 nucleotides: TGCAGTGCTAGTTCTAGCGGGAGAAAGCCCTCATACGAGCAGTACTTC. Its translation: CSASSSGRKPSYEQYF.

In its sample, this clonotype ranks as medium-sized. The chain combines TRBV2 with TRBJ2-1; tentative D call: TRBD1 (5 bases). Trimming cost V 8 bases and J 3 bases, with 5 bases left between them. The CDR3 consists of 11 residues. CDR1 and CDR2 (germline): SNHLY, FYNNEI. The CDR3 spells CASQGYNEQFF. The DNA for the CDR3 is TGTGCCAGCCAGGGCTACAATGAGCAGTTCTTC.

This clonotype was counted at least ten times. The V and J genes are TRBV19 and TRBJ1-5, with TRBD1 matching over 8 bases. The CDR3 contains 17 residues. Germline CDR1 reads LNHDA; CDR2 reads SQIVND (reference sequence). J lost 2 bases, V lost 2 bases, and 8 bases had no gene match. CDR3 amino acids: CASSIRQGRGGNQPQHF. DNA for the CDR3: TGTGCCAGTAGTATAAGACAGGGGAGGGGTGGCAATCAGCCCCAGCATTTT.

There are a few counts of this clonotype. The junction departs from germline at one end; a sequencing error may be responsible. V gene TRBV7-9 combines with J gene TRBJ2-7; D might be TRBD1 (6 bases). This CDR3 has 12 amino acids. Germline V gives CDR1 SEHNR, CDR2 FQNEAQ (reference sequence). CDR3 region: CASSLGMTGFGF. For the CDR3, the DNA is TGTGCCAGCAGCTTAGGCATGACAGGATTCGGTTTC.

This rearrangement joins TRBV20-1 to TRBJ1-5, with a possible D match to TRBD1 (6 bases). The CDR3 length is 13 residues. Germline loops: CDR1 DFQATT, CDR2 SNEGSKA (reference sequence). Trimming cost V 6 bases and J 12 bases, with 21 bases left between them. CDR3 sequence (DNA): TGCAGTGCCCCAGGACTAGCGGGGGCCGGCCAGCATTTT. This sequence encodes CSAPGLAGAGQHF.

V usage is TRBV29-1 and J usage is TRBJ1-2; D may be TRBD1 (5 bases). Trimming left V 6 bases short and J 6 bases short, with 14 bases between. The CDR3 spans 12 residues. Per the germline V gene, CDR1 is SQVTM and CDR2 is ANQGSEA. CDR3 sequence reads: CSVGPVGDGYTF. For the CDR3, the DNA is TGCAGCGTGGGACCTGTTGGCGATGGCTACACCTTC.

The sample holds a few counts of this clonotype. This sequence joins TRBV19 and TRBJ2-5; D may match TRBD1 or TRBD2 (5 bases each). Per germline, CDR1 LNHDA and CDR2 SQIVND (reference sequence). The CDR3 length is 12 residues. V shed 2 bases and J shed 5 bases, with 6 bases lying between them. The CDR3 is CASSIWGETQYF. In nucleotides, the CDR3 is TGTGCCAGTAGTATATGGGGGGAGACCCAGTACTTC.

Points on this clonotype: This may stem from a read error, because a much larger clone lies one nucleotide away. The chain joins TRBV12-3 or TRBV12-4 to TRBJ2-1; no reliable D call. This CDR3 spans 11 amino acids. The CDR3 here is CASSDGDEQSF. CDR3 sequence (DNA): TGTGCCAGCAGTGATGGCGATGAGCAGTCCTTC.

The table lists this clonotype with many counts. The genes are TRBV5-1 and TRBJ2-1; no clear D. V lost 0 bases to trimming and J lost 5 bases, with 9 bases between them. The CDR3 loop spans 14 amino acids. Germline assignment: CDR1 SGHRS and CDR2 YFSETQ. The CDR3 here is CASSLEPADNEQFF. The CDR3 nucleotides are TGCGCCAGCAGCTTGGAACCCGCAGACAATGAGCAGTTCTTC.

This clonotype was detected ten times or more. V and J are TRBV5-1 and TRBJ2-1, with 9 bases aligning to TRBD2. The germline CDR1 and CDR2 sequences are SGHRS and YFSETQ. The junction had 4 bases not matched to a gene; V was cut back by 2 bases and J by 4 bases. This CDR3 is 15 amino acids long. CDR3 loop: CASSFTSGSYNEQFF. CDR3 bases: TGCGCCAGCAGCTTTACTAGCGGGTCGTACAATGAGCAGTTCTTC. Combining the CDR3 with reference TRBV5-1 and TRBJ2-1 gives the whole variable domain KAGVTQTPRYLIKTRGQQVTLSCSPISGHRSVSWYQQTPGQGLQFLFEYFSETQRNKGNFPGRFSGRQFSNSRSEMNVSTLELGDSALYLCASSFTSGSYNEQFFGPGTRLTVL.

The V and J genes are TRBV4-1 and TRBJ1-1; D remains ambiguous. V lost 5 bases to trimming and J lost 1 base, with 14 bases between them. CDR1 and CDR2 (germline): MGHRA, YSYEKL. This CDR3 has 15 amino acids. The CDR3 region is CASSLSGGPNTEAFF. CDR3 nucleotide sequence: TGCGCCAGCAGCTTAAGCGGAGGACCGAACACTGAAGCTTTCTTT.

As to this clonotype: A read error is possible here, since a much larger clone lies one base away. The V call is TRBV7-2, the J call TRBJ1-1; no reliable D call. Germline-derived CDR1 and CDR2 are SGHTA and FQGNSA. This CDR3 is 15 amino acids long. CDR3 nucleotide sequence: TGTGCCGGCAGCTTGAACGGTTTCATGAACACTGAAGCTTTCTTT. Translating it yields CAGSLNGFMNTEAFF.

CDR3 nucleotide sequence: TGCAGTGCCTCGGACAGTGAGAACTATGGCTACACCTTC. Protein sequence: CSASDSENYGYTF. This chain joins TRBV20-1 and TRBJ1-2; a possible D gene is TRBD1 (6 bases). CDR1 DFQATT and CDR2 SNEGSKA come from the germline V gene (reference sequence). V was shortened by 6 bases and J by 2 bases, with 13 bases between the two germline ends. There are 13 residues in the CDR3.

The V call is TRBV7-3, the J call TRBJ2-1; the match to TRBD1 covers 7 bases. V lost 5 bases and J lost 5; bases outside the gene matches: 6. The CDR3 is made up of 14 amino acids. The germline V gene has CDR1 SGHTA and CDR2 FQGTGA. The CDR3 nucleotides are TGTGCCAGCAGCCCCGGACAGGAAGACAATGAGCAGTTCTTC. Its protein product is CASSPGQEDNEQFF.

The DNA of the CDR3 is TGTGCCAGCAGCCAACAAGGGGACCCCACCTACGAGCAGTACTTC. Protein product: CASSQQGDPTYEQYF. The chain combines TRBV27 with TRBJ2-7; TRBD1 or TRBD2 may be the D gene (5 bases each). The CDR3 is made up of 15 amino acids. The germline V gene encodes CDR1 MNHEY and CDR2 SMNVEV (reference sequence). Trimming stripped 6 bases from V and 2 bases from J, with 17 bases between.

The genes are TRBV20-1 and TRBJ1-2, with TRBD1 identical over 7 bases. Looked up from germline, CDR1 is DFQATT and CDR2 is SNEGSKA (reference sequence). CDR3 length: 13 amino acids. The junction had 5 bases not matched to a gene; V was cut back by 3 bases and J by 4 bases. CDR3 nucleotide sequence: TGCAGTGCTAGTCCGGGACAGTTCTATGGCTACACCTTC. Translation: CSASPGQFYGYTF.

This clonotype was recorded once. The chain carries TRBV12-3 or TRBV12-4 and TRBJ1-1; no firm D call. Trimming took 7 bases from V and 1 from J, leaving 7 bases between them. The CDR3 extends over 12 amino acids. CDR3 sequence (DNA): TGTGCCAGCACGGACTCGAACACTGAAGCTTTCTTT. It translates to CASTDSNTEAFF.